Following are 25 T cell receptor beta chains from one sample sequenced in a study of blood T cell repertoires in COVID-19. TCRdb's table, derived via immunoSEQ multiplex PCR, lists solely in-frame clones and lacks some. Among some 270,000 clones, more than 75% were seen once, and the ten largest hold roughly 1.6%. Sample: peripheral blood. The source is a woman in her fifties or sixties who had recovered from COVID-19.

The V call is TRBV7-3, the J call TRBJ2-1, with D maybe TRBD1 (6 bases). V was shortened by 0 bases and J by 10 bases, with 7 bases between the two germline ends. In germline, CDR1 is SGHTA, CDR2 FQGTGA. The CDR3 has 12 amino acids. CDR3 DNA: TGTGCCAGCAGCTTAACGCAGGGGGAGCAGTTCTTC. Translating it yields CASSLTQGEQFF.

This chain uses TRBV11-1 with TRBJ2-5, with D tentatively TRBD2 (5 bases). CDR3 length equals 12 residues. The germline CDR1 and CDR2 sequences are SGHAT and FQDESV (reference sequence). V lost 5 bases, J lost 2 bases, and 6 bases lay in between. DNA for the CDR3: TGTGCCAGCAGCCGGGAACAAGAGACCCAGTACTTC. The encoded protein is CASSREQETQYF.

This rearrangement joins TRBV12-3 or TRBV12-4 to TRBJ2-5, with TRBD1 matching over 7 bases. The CDR3 contains 13 residues. The V and J ends lost 5 bases and 4 bases, in that order; junction bases with no gene match: 4. The CDR3 DNA is TGTGCCAGCAGTACCCGACAGGGAGAGACCCAGTACTTC. It codes for CASSTRQGETQYF.

This chain joins TRBV5-1 and TRBJ2-5; D might be TRBD2 (5 bases). Trimming took off 3 bases at V and 0 bases at J, with 9 bases between the two ends. Per germline, CDR1 SGHRS and CDR2 YFSETQ. The CDR3 totals 14 residues. The CDR3 loop is CASSSTGYQETQYF. Here the CDR3 DNA reads TGCGCCAGCAGCTCCACGGGGTACCAAGAGACCCAGTACTTC.

The V gene is TRBV2, the J gene TRBJ2-1; D is perhaps TRBD2 (5 bases). V lost 8 bases to trimming and J lost 0 bases, with 14 bases between them. The germline gives CDR1 SNHLY, CDR2 FYNNEI. The CDR3 spans 15 residues. The CDR3 protein is CASSRGQSSYNEQFF. In DNA, the CDR3 is TGTGCCAGCTCAAGAGGGCAAAGCTCCTACAATGAGCAGTTCTTC.

The chain joins TRBV20-1 to TRBJ1-4; a weak D match, TRBD1 (5 bases). The CDR3 is 11 residues long. Germline CDR1 is DFQATT and CDR2 is SNEGSKA (reference sequence). The V gene lost 8 bases and the J gene lost 5 bases, with 9 bases spanning the gap. In nucleotides, the CDR3 is TGCAGTATAGGACAAAATGAAAAACTGTTTTTT. Translating it yields CSIGQNEKLFF.

The CDR3 reads CASRVRNTGSGNTIYF. For the CDR3, the DNA is TGCGCCAGCAGAGTCAGGAACACCGGCTCTGGAAACACCATATATTTT. This sequence joins TRBV4-1 and TRBJ1-3; no definite D call. CDR3 size: 16 residues. Between the trimmed V and J ends, which lost 6 bases and 0 bases, there was a span of 15 bases. Germline assignment: CDR1 MGHRA and CDR2 YSYEKL.

The V gene is TRBV5-4, the J gene TRBJ2-3; D is ambiguous. Per the germline V gene, CDR1 is SGHNT and CDR2 is YYREEE (reference sequence). The CDR3 totals 15 residues. The ends were cut back, 0 bases at V and 4 bases at J, with 12 bases in the middle. The CDR3 DNA reads as TGTGCCAGCAGCTTGGTGATGGAGTTCCCAGATACGCAGTATTTT. Translated, it gives CASSLVMEFPDTQYF.

V usage is TRBV4-2 and J usage is TRBJ2-1; 9 bases are shared with TRBD1. V was pared by 3 bases and J by 4 bases, with 7 bases of the junction left unmatched. The CDR3 runs 16 residues. From germline, CDR1 is LGHNA and CDR2 YNFKEQ. The CDR3 DNA sequence: TGTGCCAGCAGCCAGGGAGGACAGGGGACGTACAATGAGCAGTTCTTC. Its protein is CASSQGGQGTYNEQFF.

This clone came up a few times. The chain recombines TRBV29-1 with TRBJ2-7; possible D gene TRBD2, 5 bases. This CDR3 region has 11 residues. Germline loops: CDR1 SQVTM, CDR2 ANQGSEA. The germline V and J ends were trimmed by 8 bases and 5 bases, with 13 bases remaining between them. CDR3: CSTTRAHEQYF. CDR3 bases: TGCAGCACAACTAGGGCCCACGAGCAGTACTTC.

A note on this clone: An end of the junction differs from the germline gene, which may be a read error. V gene TRBV7-7 combines with J gene TRBJ2-2; a possible D gene is TRBD1 (5 bases). The length of the CDR3 is 14 residues. CDR1 is SSHAT and CDR2 is FNYEAQ in the germline V gene (reference sequence). CDR3 residues: CASSGRENMGELFF. In DNA form, the CDR3 reads TGTGCTAGCAGTGGCAGGGAAAATATGGGGGAGCTGTTTTTT.

The chain recombines TRBV5-1 with TRBJ2-5; weak D call: TRBD1 (6 bases). V gave up 0 bases and J gave up 5 bases, with 17 bases separating them. CDR1 and CDR2 from the germline V gene are SGHRS and YFSETQ. This CDR3 spans 16 amino acids. The CDR3 spells CASSLGPRGRAETQYF. In DNA form, the CDR3 reads TGCGCCAGCAGCTTGGGGCCCAGGGGCAGAGCCGAGACCCAGTACTTC.

This chain joins TRBV15 and TRBJ2-3, with TRBD2 matching over 10 bases. V was pared by 5 bases and J by 0 bases, with 5 bases of the junction left unmatched. There are 16 residues in the CDR3. CDR1 is LNHNV and CDR2 is YYDKDF in the germline V gene (reference sequence). In nucleotides, the CDR3 is TGTGCCACCAGCCAGGGACTAGCGCAGAGCACAGATACGCAGTATTTT. This encodes CATSQGLAQSTDTQYF.

The chain combines TRBV5-5 with TRBJ2-2; D is ambiguous. The CDR3 loop spans 15 amino acids. Per the germline V gene, CDR1 is SGHKS and CDR2 is YYEKEE (reference sequence). With 2 bases removed from V and 0 bases from J, the gap between germline ends came to 8 bases. The CDR3 DNA is TGTGCCAGCAGCTTCTCTTTTTCGAACACCGGGGAGCTGTTTTTT. It yields the protein CASSFSFSNTGELFF.

The chain links TRBV19 to TRBJ1-3; D not certain. The germline V gene has CDR1 LNHDA and CDR2 SQIVND (reference sequence). CDR3 length: 15 residues. Trimming left V 7 bases short and J 0 bases short, with 13 bases between. DNA for the CDR3: TGTGCCAGTAAGACTGAACGGCGCTCTGGAAACACCATATATTTT. Its translation is CASKTERRSGNTIYF.

The chain carries TRBV29-1 and TRBJ2-1; 13 bases fit TRBD2. The CDR3 has 14 residues. V lost 7 bases to trimming and J lost 7 bases; unmatched junction nucleotides: 7. The germline V gene has CDR1 SQVTM and CDR2 ANQGSEA. The CDR3 loop is CSGKLAGGRNEQFF. DNA for the CDR3: TGCAGCGGTAAACTAGCGGGGGGGCGTAATGAGCAGTTCTTC.

This clone was recorded a few times. This chain connects TRBV24-1 to TRBJ1-5; 7 nucleotides agree with TRBD1. Germline V CDR1 and CDR2: KGHDR, SFDVKD. The CDR3 runs 15 residues. Trimming took 5 bases from V and 2 from J; bases not matched to a gene: 5. CDR3 protein: CATSAVQGGNQPQHF. Here the CDR3 DNA reads TGTGCCACCAGTGCGGTCCAGGGGGGCAATCAGCCCCAGCATTTT.

This chain links TRBV15 with TRBJ2-7, with D unclear. Germline CDR1 is LNHNV and CDR2 is YYDKDF (reference sequence). CDR3 length: 17 residues. Trimming removed 0 bases at V and 0 bases at J, with 15 bases between. The CDR3 loop is CATSRDLGSSLSYEQYF. The CDR3 bases are TGTGCCACCAGCAGAGATCTAGGCAGTTCACTCTCCTACGAGCAGTACTTC. Full variable domain (missing parts from reference TRBV15 and TRBJ2-7): DAMVIQNPRYQVTQFGKPVTLSCSQTLNHNVMYWYQQKSSQAPKLLFHYYDKDFNNEADTPDNFQSRRPNTSFCFLDIRSPGLGDTAMYLCATSRDLGSSLSYEQYFGPGTRLTVT.

This clone came up once. The chain joins TRBV5-3 to TRBJ2-7; 10 bases fit TRBD2. TRBV5-3 is given ORF status, its function remaining uncertain. The CDR3 is 14 residues long. V gave up 5 bases and J gave up 5 bases; unmatched junction bases: 7. CDR3 in amino acids: CARRKGLAPHEQYF. The CDR3 nucleotides are TGTGCCAGAAGGAAGGGACTAGCGCCACACGAGCAGTACTTC.

The genes are TRBV5-6 and TRBJ2-1; 9 positions match TRBD1. Germline trimming cut 1 base from V and 6 bases from J; bases unmatched to any gene: 17. The CDR3 has 19 amino acids. Per germline, CDR1 SGHDT and CDR2 YYEEEE. DNA of the CDR3: TGTGCCAGCAGCTTGTATACTTTGGCTCGACAGGGGGGTTCCAATGAGCAGTTCTTC. Amino acids: CASSLYTLARQGGSNEQFF.

The chain combines TRBV28 with TRBJ1-6; D ambiguous. CDR1 is MDHEN, CDR2 SYDVKM, per germline. This CDR3 is 16 amino acids long. V dropped 7 bases and J dropped 0 bases, with 13 bases sitting between them. The DNA for the CDR3 is TGTGCCAGCACCTTTACCGTGAGCTCCTATAATTCACCCCTCCACTTT. Encoded protein: CASTFTVSSYNSPLHF.

The chain carries TRBV29-1 and TRBJ1-2; D ambiguous. From germline, CDR1 is SQVTM and CDR2 ANQGSEA. Between the trimmed V and J ends, which lost 3 bases and 0 bases, there was a span of 17 bases. This CDR3 comprises 16 residues. The CDR3 protein is CSVDGVQVQANYGYTF. The CDR3 coding sequence is TGCAGCGTTGACGGGGTCCAGGTGCAAGCTAACTATGGCTACACCTTC.

The chain links TRBV2 to TRBJ1-5; D remains ambiguous. The germline V gene encodes CDR1 SNHLY and CDR2 FYNNEI. V lost 10 bases to trimming and J lost 1 base, with 11 bases between them. The CDR3 has 13 amino acids. The CDR3 bases are TGTGCCACCTCGATGGAGAGCAATCAGCCCCAGCATTTT. It specifies CATSMESNQPQHF.

V gene TRBV28 combines with J gene TRBJ1-4; D gene ambiguous. This CDR3 comprises 11 residues. Germline CDR1 is MDHEN and CDR2 is SYDVKM. Deletions cut 3 bases from V and 7 bases from J, with 3 bases between. The CDR3 coding sequence is TGTGCCAGCAGTTTCCGTGAAAAACTGTTTTTT. Its protein product is CASSFREKLFF. The full variable domain, rest sourced from reference TRBV28 and TRBJ1-4, is DVKVTQSSRYLVKRTGEKVFLECVQDMDHENMFWYRQDPGLGLRLIYFSYDVKMKEKGDIPEGYSVSREKKERFSLILESASTNQTSMYLCASSFREKLFFGSGTQLSVL.

The chain combines TRBV19 with TRBJ1-1, with D perhaps matching TRBD1 (5 bases). The CDR3 covers 11 residues. V was trimmed by 7 bases and J by 7 bases, leaving 10 bases between them. Germline CDR1 LNHDA, CDR2 SQIVND (reference sequence). The CDR3 coding sequence is TGTGCCAGTACTACAACAGGTGAAGCTTTCTTT. Translating it yields CASTTTGEAFF.